The rows below give T cell receptor beta chains drawn from one sample of a study of blood T cell repertoires in COVID-19. Clones were read by immunoSEQ multiplex PCR, and TCRdb kept only the in-frame ones, dropping some. The data hold around 15,000 clones, with 87% observed a single time. The sample consisted of peripheral blood. Receptor source: a man aged 50 to 59 with active COVID-19. Each CDR3 is given with its conserved first and last residue. Only part of the rows carry a size: once, few, many, or a class if the clone is expanded.

clone size: -
V gene: TRBV6-2/TRBV6-3
CDR3 protein: CASSYERGLDTEAFF

clone size: -
V gene: TRBV30
CDR3 protein: CAWTVSPLRLAYSSYEQYF

clone size: -
V gene: TRBV5-4
CDR3 protein: CASSPGGLASVETQYF

clone size: -
V gene: TRBV19
CDR3 protein: CASTDNSGANVLTF

clone size: -
V gene: TRBV28
CDR3 protein: CASTQDRGGSYEQYF

clone size: -
V gene: TRBV6-6
CDR3 protein: CASRPQEGARGYTF

clone size: -
V gene: TRBV6-2/TRBV6-3
CDR3 protein: CASSPGQPARKFF

clone size: -
V gene: TRBV6-2/TRBV6-3
CDR3 protein: CASSYSGDSYEQYF

clone size: -
V gene: TRBV28
CDR3 protein: CASSLIRGGTGYTF

clone size: -
V gene: TRBV9
CDR3 protein: CASSVVGGRAEDTQYF

clone size: -
V gene: TRBV18
CDR3 protein: CASSAASYYDGYTF

clone size: -
V gene: TRBV18
CDR3 protein: CASSFESSYEQYF

clone size: -
V gene: TRBV3-1/TRBV3-2
CDR3 protein: CATYPGVGLGQETQYF

clone size: -
V gene: TRBV5-1
CDR3 protein: CASSLGGVGNTGELFF

clone size: -
V gene: TRBV11-3
CDR3 protein: CASSLKGLAGVVQYF

clone size: -
V gene: TRBV10-3
CDR3 protein: CAISPGSELNTEAFF

clone size: -
V gene: TRBV19
CDR3 protein: CASSSRGGNQPQHF

clone size: -
V gene: TRBV7-9
CDR3 protein: CASSLANRGLENTEAFF

clone size: -
V gene: TRBV5-1
CDR3 protein: CASSRTQGGETEAFF

clone size: -
V gene: TRBV5-1
CDR3 protein: CASSLGTSGSFYNEQFF

clone size: -
V gene: TRBV28
CDR3 protein: CASSLGTGDVGPQHF

clone size: -
V gene: TRBV6-5
CDR3 protein: CASSYGRNSPLHF

clone size: -
V gene: TRBV7-8
CDR3 protein: CASREGMNTEAFF

clone size: -
V gene: TRBV18
CDR3 protein: CASSRETSYEQYF

clone size: -
V gene: TRBV7-3
CDR3 protein: CASSLTRAHEQYF

clone size: -
V gene: TRBV5-8
CDR3 protein: CASSPGQASYEQYF

clone size: -
V gene: TRBV7-3
CDR3 protein: CASSLMGSQETQYF

clone size: -
V gene: TRBV30
CDR3 protein: CACPRGDRVEAFF

clone size: -
V gene: TRBV25-1
CDR3 protein: CASSELTGDEQYF

clone size: -
V gene: TRBV30
CDR3 protein: CAWSVTGSGNTIYF

clone size: -
V gene: TRBV9
CDR3 protein: CASNSQGIAGNTIYF

clone size: -
V gene: TRBV29-1
CDR3 protein: CSGDDTSHGYTF

clone size: -
V gene: TRBV6-5
CDR3 protein: CASSLTVRNYGYTF

clone size: few
V gene: TRBV11-2
CDR3 protein: CASSLGGTQNSPLHF

clone size: -
V gene: TRBV7-9
CDR3 protein: CASSLAGRVGGYTF

clone size: -
V gene: TRBV4-2
CDR3 protein: CASSLDRAPHHLRDTGELFF

clone size: -
V gene: TRBV28
CDR3 protein: CASSSPGLGYNEQFF

clone size: -
V gene: TRBV4-3
CDR3 protein: CASSQGRDRGTKNIQYF

clone size: -
V gene: TRBV7-2
CDR3 protein: CASSQQDTQYF

clone size: -
V gene: TRBV28
CDR3 protein: CASREGQRLYNEQFF

clone size: -
V gene: TRBV7-2
CDR3 protein: CASSSRSVMGSYGYTF